This TCR beta chain stems from a study of long-term antiretroviral therapy in people with HIV. Study-level points and caveats: Narrower CDR3 length ranges marked HIV repertoires relative to controls.

About this clone itself: Antigen unknown.

The germline V gene encodes CDR1 SGHDT and CDR2 YYEEEE. This CDR3 is built from 12 residues. The V and J ends lost 0 bases and 8 bases respectively, with 8 bases between them. immunoSEQ v3.0 was run at survey level. A per-sample goal of roughly 35,000-55,000 T-cell genomes was targeted by sequencing. Here immunoSEQ multiplex PCR was the method, and the copy in TCRdb shows in-frame clones only, minus some. The sample holds approximately 27,000 clones, 90% seen once. This rearrangement joins TRBV5-6 to TRBJ1-2, with D possibly being TRBD1 (6 bases). The receptor comes from a middle-aged woman with HIV. The sample was unsorted PBMCs, taken more than 5 years after starting antiretroviral therapy. The CDR3 loop is CASSLEGGGYTF. CDR3 nucleotide sequence: TGTGCCAGCAGCTTGGAAGGGGGGGGCTACACCTTC. Variable domain in full (rest from reference TRBV5-6 and TRBJ1-2): DAGVTQSPTHLIKTRGQQVTLRCSPKSGHDTVSWYQQALGQGPQFIFQYYEEEERQRGNFPDRFSGHQFPNYSSELNVNALLLGDSALYLCASSLEGGGYTFGSGTRLTVV.